This T cell receptor (beta chain) was retrieved from a study of low-dose radiotherapy and immunotherapy resistance in tumors. For the study at large: The study administered intravenous cyclophosphamide at 200 mg/m2 every two weeks, one day ahead of radiation and immunotherapy.

J lost 7 bases, V lost 0 bases, and 6 bases had no gene match. CDR1 SGHKS and CDR2 YYEKEE come from the germline V gene (reference sequence). CDR3 size: 15 residues. This clonotype was recorded many times. cDNA synthesis used a TRAV/TRBV-specific primer set for both chains. Both a constant-region primer and a V-primer adapter served to amplify TCRs across roughly 20 PCR cycles. One entry per CDR3 protein, called by TCRdb with MiXCR from the reads. The sample has about 82,000 distinct CDR3 sequences; approximately 20% are singletons. Time point reported: before trial treatment. The sequence derives from a male donor with prostate cancer. The chain has TRBV5-5 and TRBJ1-4, with 7 bases identical to TRBD1. Sample: PBMCs, taken before treatment. DNA of the CDR3: TGTGCCAGCAGCTTGGCCAAGGGGGCAGGTGAAAAACTGTTTTTT. Translating it yields CASSLAKGAGEKLFF.